These 11 T cell receptor beta chains share one sample of origin, sequenced in a study of T-cell memory formation after mild COVID-19. TCRdb reanalysed the 5' RACE reads using MiXCR and keeps one entry per CDR3 protein. The sample has roughly 50,000 distinct CDR3 sequences, over 7.5% seen once. The sample comprised PBMCs or a T cell subset sorted from them (not recorded which). The receptor source for this set is a man aged 18-30 years who had mild COVID-19 (a few samples of this study predate the infection). Cell type and time point are not known.

This clonotype was seen more than once but under ten times. The CDR3 here is CASTSVRVSPLHF. CDR3 nucleotide sequence: TGTGCCAGCACCTCTGTGCGTGTTTCACCCCTCCACTTT. The chain has TRBV28 and TRBJ1-6; D uncertain. Deletions cut 7 bases from V and 9 bases from J, with 13 bases between. Germline lookup yields CDR1 MDHEN and CDR2 SYDVKM. This CDR3 spans 13 amino acids.

This clonotype is labeled medium-sized (0.01 to 0.1%). The chain joins TRBV27 to TRBJ2-3; D is perhaps TRBD2 (6 bases). V gave up 10 bases and J gave up 2 bases, with 13 bases separating them. CDR1 and CDR2 from the germline V gene are MNHEY and SMNVEV (reference sequence). The CDR3 is 13 residues long. CDR3 loop: CATAGRNTDTQYF. As DNA, the CDR3 is TGTGCCACCGCGGGGAGAAACACAGATACGCAGTATTTT.

The chain's CDR3 is CASSTGTASSYEQYV. The CDR3 nucleotides are TGTGCCAGCAGTACCGGGACCGCTAGCTCCTACGAGCAGTACGTC. The chain employs TRBV28 and TRBJ2-7; D possibly matches TRBD1 or TRBD2 (5 bases each). Germline CDR1 and CDR2: MDHEN and SYDVKM. The ends were cut back, 5 bases at V and 0 bases at J, with 14 bases in the middle. The CDR3 totals 15 residues.

The J gene is TRBJ2-3, the V gene TRBV5-1; D may be TRBD1 (6 bases). V lost 2 bases to trimming and J lost 1 base, with 11 bases between them. The CDR3 totals 15 residues. Germline V gives CDR1 SGHRS, CDR2 YFSETQ. The CDR3 is CASSLQGLGTDTQYF. The CDR3 coding sequence is TGCGCCAGCAGCTTACAGGGTCTAGGCACAGATACGCAGTATTTT.

The chain carries TRBV15 and TRBJ2-3; 9 bases line up with TRBD2. Trimming at V came to 6 bases and at J to 2 bases, leaving 3 bases not matched to a gene. CDR1 is LNHNV and CDR2 is YYDKDF in the germline V gene (reference sequence). This CDR3 spans 14 amino acids. The CDR3 DNA reads as TGTGCCACCAGAAGCGGGGGGTACACAGATACGCAGTATTTT. Protein product: CATRSGGYTDTQYF. Complete variable domain (other parts from reference TRBV15 and TRBJ2-3): DAMVIQNPRYQVTQFGKPVTLSCSQTLNHNVMYWYQQKSSQAPKLLFHYYDKDFNNEADTPDNFQSRRPNTSFCFLDIRSPGLGDTAMYLCATRSGGYTDTQYFGPGTRLTVL.

The gene calls are TRBV9 and TRBJ2-3; the match to TRBD2 covers 9 bases. The V gene's germline CDR1 is SGDLS and CDR2 YYNGEE. The CDR3 sequence is 16 residues long. Germline trimming cut 4 bases from V and 4 bases from J; bases unmatched to any gene: 10. CDR3 amino acids: CASSRLAGMPPDTQYF. CDR3 coding DNA: TGTGCCAGCAGCAGGCTAGCGGGGATGCCCCCAGATACGCAGTATTTT.

This chain joins TRBV18 and TRBJ2-1; 7 bases map to TRBD1. The CDR3 is 14 residues long. Trimming removed 6 bases from V and 3 bases from J; junction bases left unmatched: 5. Germline assignment: CDR1 KGHSH and CDR2 LQKENI. CDR3 residues: CASSPGQFYNEQFF. CDR3 coding DNA: TGTGCCAGCTCGCCGGGACAGTTCTACAATGAGCAGTTCTTC.

The sample holds a few counts of this clonotype. The V gene is TRBV28, the J gene TRBJ1-3; D remains unclear. The CDR3 consists of 16 residues. V lost 4 bases and J 4 bases, leaving 17 bases between the germline ends. Germline V gives CDR1 MDHEN, CDR2 SYDVKM. Here the CDR3 reads CASSSGVLRGGNTIYF. The CDR3 coding sequence is TGTGCCAGCAGTTCCGGGGTATTAAGAGGAGGAAACACCATATATTTT.

CDR3: CASSHLQGGYTF. The CDR3 DNA reads TGTGCCAGCAGTCACTTACAGGGTGGCTACACCTTC. The V gene is TRBV6-5, the J gene TRBJ1-2, with D tentatively TRBD1 (6 bases). The CDR3 consists of 12 residues. The V and J ends lost 5 bases and 7 bases respectively, with 11 bases between them. Germline assignment: CDR1 MNHEY and CDR2 SVGAGI.

This clonotype was recorded at least ten times. The chain links TRBV7-9 to TRBJ2-7, with D unclear. This CDR3 is built from 13 residues. Germline V lookup: CDR1 SEHNR, CDR2 FQNEAQ (reference sequence). Trimming pared 3 bases from V and 3 bases from J, leaving 9 bases between. The CDR3 sequence: CASSFGSIYEQYF. The CDR3, as DNA: TGTGCCAGCAGCTTCGGCAGTATCTACGAGCAGTACTTC. Full variable domain (missing parts from reference TRBV7-9 and TRBJ2-7): DTGVSQNPRHKITKRGQNVTFRCDPISEHNRLYWYRQTLGQGPEFLTYFQNEAQLEKSRLLSDRFSAERPKGSFSTLEIQRTEQGDSAMYLCASSFGSIYEQYFGPGTRLTVT.

This chain connects TRBV28 to TRBJ1-6, with 7 bases that match TRBD1. CDR1 MDHEN and CDR2 SYDVKM come from the germline V gene. Trimming cost V 6 bases and J 9 bases; bases outside gene matches: 8. This CDR3 spans 14 amino acids. Here the CDR3 DNA reads TGTGCCAGCAGATCCGACAGGGCGCCTTCACCCCTCCACTTT. This codes for CASRSDRAPSPLHF.